This TCR beta chain was captured in a study of T cell responses to AZD1222 COVID-19 vaccine. Study-wide results and caveats: Just five to seven people given AZD1222 tested seropositive at baseline. Clonal diversity was possibly underestimated; the donors were predominantly white British and more often female. Two AZD1222 administrations were followed by greater Spike-specific TCR breadth and depth.

On this clone itself: Its antigen is unidentified.

Data came from immunoSEQ multiplex PCR; TCRdb stores just in-frame clones and leaves some out. Of around 94,000 clones in the sample, about 88% were seen once. J was trimmed by 4 bases and V by 4 bases; bases with no gene match: 9. Germline assignment: CDR1 LGHNA and CDR2 YNFKEQ. The CDR3 totals 16 residues. This TCR derives from an adult in good health. J is TRBJ2-3 and V is TRBV4-2, with TRBD1 identical over 9 bases. This material consisted of peripheral blood, taken on day 0 of AZD1222 vaccination. CDR3: CASSPQQGAQADTQYF. CDR3 DNA: TGTGCCAGCAGCCCCCAACAGGGGGCGCAGGCAGATACGCAGTATTTT.